This T cell receptor beta chain was recorded in a study of response to subunit inactivated influenza vaccine. TCRdb re-called the RT-PCR reads with MiXCR, one entry per CDR3 protein. The sample consists of roughly 630,000 distinct CDR3 sequences, 12% to 15% of them appearing once. This clonotype has only a few counts. The antigen remains unidentified. J lost 3 bases, V lost 6 bases, and 10 bases had no gene match. The CDR3 loop spans 14 amino acids. Germline CDR1 and CDR2: DFQATT and SNEGSKA (reference sequence). Study findings and constraints: Authors proposed each seasonal influenza vaccination draws in few new T cells.

The J gene is TRBJ1-2, the V gene TRBV20-1; 7 nucleotides align to TRBD1. The source is a middle-aged man who received an inactivated influenza vaccine. This material consisted of PBMCs from blood, taken 14 to 15 days before vaccination. CDR3 sequence (DNA): TGCAGTGCAGCAGACAGGGTAGAGGACTATGGCTACACCTTC. Residues: CSAADRVEDYGYTF.